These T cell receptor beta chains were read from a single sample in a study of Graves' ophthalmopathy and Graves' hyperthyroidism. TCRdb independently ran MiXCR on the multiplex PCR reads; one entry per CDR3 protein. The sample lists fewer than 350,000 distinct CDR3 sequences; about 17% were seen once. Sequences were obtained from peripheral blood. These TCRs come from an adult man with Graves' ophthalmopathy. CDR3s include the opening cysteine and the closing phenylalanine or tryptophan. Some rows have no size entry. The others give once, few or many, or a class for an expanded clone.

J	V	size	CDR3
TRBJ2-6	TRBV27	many	CASSTPGTPGANVLTF
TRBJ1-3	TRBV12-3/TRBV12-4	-	CASSFGGLISGNTISF
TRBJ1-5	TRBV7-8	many	CASSSHRGAWDNQPQHF
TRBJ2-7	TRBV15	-	CATSRELGLLPYEQYF
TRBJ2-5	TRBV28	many	CASSLDGTQYF
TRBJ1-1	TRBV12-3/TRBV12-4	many	CASSLSQGSEAFF
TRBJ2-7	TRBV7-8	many	CASSFNRGTTYEQYF
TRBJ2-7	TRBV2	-	CARNSSESDDYEQSF
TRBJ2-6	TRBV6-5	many	CAIPGASGANVLTF
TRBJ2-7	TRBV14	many	CASSQWDILNEQYF
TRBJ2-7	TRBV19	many	CASSNSGSVPGLSYEQYF
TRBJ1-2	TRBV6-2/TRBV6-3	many	CASSYPMGRPLGTGYTF
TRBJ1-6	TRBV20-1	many	CSARDGANSYNSPLHF
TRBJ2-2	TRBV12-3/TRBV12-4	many	CASSRFGQGKTGELFF
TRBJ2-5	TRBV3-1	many	CASSRGLAGQETQYF
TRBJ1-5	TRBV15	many	CATSREAVIPNQPQHF
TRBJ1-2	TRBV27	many	CASSLTGGNGYTF
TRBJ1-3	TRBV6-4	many	CASSRAGPGRTSGNTIYF
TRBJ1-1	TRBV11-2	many	CASSSNGPYTEAFF
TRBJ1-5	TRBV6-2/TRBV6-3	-	CASSYSKGGRSNQPQHF
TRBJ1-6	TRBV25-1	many	CASSEWVSSPLHF
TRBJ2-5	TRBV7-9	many	CASSSSGEETQYF
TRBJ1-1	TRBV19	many	CASKTTGGGTEAFF
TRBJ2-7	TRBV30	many	CAWSVNYEQYF
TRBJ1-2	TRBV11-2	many	CASSLVGEDSGYTF
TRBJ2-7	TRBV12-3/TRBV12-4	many	CASTPGQAYEQYF
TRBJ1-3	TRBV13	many	CASSIRGTGNTIYF
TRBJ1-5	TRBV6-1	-	CASRVDLPTGGNQPQHF
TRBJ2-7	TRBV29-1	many	CSVARSGGGHEQYF
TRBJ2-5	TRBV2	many	CASSTDRAPQETQYF
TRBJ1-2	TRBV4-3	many	CASSQEWGSGIYGYTF
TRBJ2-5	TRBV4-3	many	CASSQRWGGETQYF
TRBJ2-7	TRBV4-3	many	CASSQDEIGNYEQYF
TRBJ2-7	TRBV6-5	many	CASRGTSGIEQYF
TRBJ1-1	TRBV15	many	CATSRVAGSTEAFF
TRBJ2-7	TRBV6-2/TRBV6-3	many	CASSYLFGRSDEQYF
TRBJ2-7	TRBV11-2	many	CASSSRTSGALYEQYF
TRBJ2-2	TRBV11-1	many	CASSLVGQRNTGELFF
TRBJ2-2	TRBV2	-	CASKLAVTGELFF
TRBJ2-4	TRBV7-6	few	CASSPNVGTSGGNIQYF
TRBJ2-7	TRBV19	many	CASSQNRGLEQYF
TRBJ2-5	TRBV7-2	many	CASSAAGGRQTQCF
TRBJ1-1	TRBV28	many	CASSLYLGDNTNTEAFF
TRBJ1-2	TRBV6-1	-	CASRDFGGEGYTF
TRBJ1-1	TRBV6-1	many	CASSEGEGFSAFF
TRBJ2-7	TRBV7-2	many	CASSQNQGSYEQYF
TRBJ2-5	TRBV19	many	CASSPYRGQETQYF
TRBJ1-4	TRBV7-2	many	CASSSRRYEKLFF
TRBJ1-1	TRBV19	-	CATSIRRDRSNTEAFF